Below are 20 T cell receptor beta chains sequenced from a single sample in a study of early T cells in non-severe SARS-CoV-2 infection. TCRdb ran MiXCR on the 5' RACE reads and lists one entry per CDR3 protein. Of about 83,000 distinct CDR3 sequences listed, 9% to 15% are singletons. Sequencing was carried out using whole blood. These receptors were taken from an adult who was a healthcare worker with PCR-confirmed SARS-CoV-2 infection or an uninfected control (not recorded which).

The chain recombines TRBV11-2 with TRBJ2-1, with TRBD2 matching 9 bases. The trim removed 3 bases at V and 0 bases at J, leaving 9 bases unmatched. CDR1 SGHAT and CDR2 FQNNGV come from the germline V gene. The CDR3 extends over 18 amino acids. The CDR3 DNA reads TGTGCCAGCAGCTTCAGCCTAGCGGGATATCTCTCCTACAATGAGCAGTTCTTC. It specifies CASSFSLAGYLSYNEQFF.

The rearrangement joins TRBV3-1 to TRBJ1-1; unclear D gene. The CDR3 covers 13 residues. The germline V gene has CDR1 LGHDT and CDR2 YNNKEL (reference sequence). The V gene lost 2 bases and the J gene lost 1 base, with 5 bases spanning the gap. CDR3 nucleotides: TGTGCCAGCAGCCAAATCACGAACACTGAAGCTTTCTTT. Translating gives CASSQITNTEAFF.

The V and J genes are TRBV12-3 or TRBV12-4 and TRBJ1-2; tentatively, D is TRBD1 (5 bases). The length of the CDR3 is 15 residues. Trimming took 3 bases from V and 7 from J, leaving 18 bases between them. CDR3 amino acids: CASSFGVLGAGGYTF. DNA of the CDR3: TGTGCCAGCAGTTTTGGGGTCTTAGGGGCTGGTGGCTACACCTTC.

The chain carries TRBV6-6 and TRBJ2-3; D is possibly TRBD1 or TRBD2 (5 bases each). This CDR3 is 17 amino acids long. Germline loops: CDR1 MNHNY, CDR2 SVGAGI (reference sequence). V gave up 6 bases and J gave up 4 bases, with 23 bases separating them. The CDR3: CASSLTLGTRSPDTQYF. In DNA form, the CDR3 reads TGTGCCAGCAGCCTAACCTTAGGGACCCGTTCCCCAGATACGCAGTATTTT.

This clonotype is deemed large. This rearrangement joins TRBV27 to TRBJ2-5; D tentatively reads TRBD1 or TRBD2 (5 bases each). This CDR3 has 14 amino acids. The germline CDR1 and CDR2 sequences are MNHEY and SMNVEV (reference sequence). V gave up 5 bases and J gave up 4 bases, with 14 bases separating them. CDR3 amino acids: CASSHTGTSETQYF. The CDR3 nucleotides read TGTGCCAGCAGTCATACCGGGACCTCAGAGACCCAGTACTTC.

DNA for the CDR3: TGTGCCAGCAGCCTCACCCATAGGACTAGCGGGGGGACAGATACGCAGTATTTT. This gives the protein CASSLTHRTSGGTDTQYF. The rearrangement links TRBV7-3 to TRBJ2-3; TRBD2 aligns across 14 bases. Unmatched junction bases numbered 10, after V lost 5 bases and J lost 3 bases. The CDR3 sequence is 18 residues long. Germline CDR1 reads SGHTA; CDR2 reads FQGTGA.

This clonotype was seen only a few times. The CDR3 DNA is TGTGCCAGCAGCCCCGGGCCCGGGACTGAAGCTTTCTTT. This codes for CASSPGPGTEAFF. The chain carries TRBV6-5 and TRBJ1-1, with unresolved D. This CDR3 comprises 13 residues. The V end lost 6 bases, the J end lost 5 bases, and 13 bases lay between the germline ends. CDR1 and CDR2 (germline): MNHEY, SVGAGI.

The rearrangement joins TRBV20-1 to TRBJ2-1, with D possibly being TRBD2 (5 bases). The CDR3 has 15 amino acids. CDR1 and CDR2 from the germline V gene are DFQATT and SNEGSKA (reference sequence). V dropped 5 bases and J dropped 4 bases, with 18 bases sitting between them. CDR3 loop: CSAPSLGISYNEQFF. CDR3 in DNA: TGCAGTGCTCCGTCACTAGGGATCTCGTACAATGAGCAGTTCTTC.

The table lists this clonotype with a few counts. V gene TRBV5-4 combines with J gene TRBJ2-7, with D tentatively TRBD2 (5 bases). Between the trimmed V and J ends, which lost 1 base and 6 bases, there was a span of 14 bases. Per germline, CDR1 SGHNT and CDR2 YYREEE (reference sequence). This CDR3 contains 14 residues. The CDR3 region has the DNA TGTGCCAGCAGCTTGATAAGCGGAACGGGCGAGCAGTACTTC. Amino acids: CASSLISGTGEQYF.

The chain has TRBV7-8 and TRBJ2-1; 12 positions match TRBD2. Unmatched junction bases numbered 1, after V lost 2 bases and J lost 2 bases. In germline, CDR1 is SGHVS, CDR2 FQNEAQ. The CDR3 sequence is 16 residues long. CDR3 residues: CASSLLAGGAYNEQFF. CDR3 sequence (DNA): TGTGCCAGCAGCTTACTAGCGGGAGGGGCCTACAATGAGCAGTTCTTC.

This clonotype was counted at least ten times. The rearrangement uses TRBV5-1 and TRBJ2-5; D is tentatively TRBD1 or TRBD2 (6 bases each). Trimming cost V 7 bases and J 5 bases, with 24 bases left between them. CDR1 is SGHRS and CDR2 is YFSETQ in the germline V gene. The length of the CDR3 is 16 residues. The CDR3 loop is CASGGSGGNIGETQYF. CDR3 coding DNA: TGCGCCAGCGGGGGCAGCGGCGGGAATATTGGGGAGACCCAGTACTTC.

This clonotype was detected only a few times. The chain uses TRBV3-1 and TRBJ2-1; D is undetermined. V was shortened by 4 bases and J by 0 bases, with 7 bases between the two germline ends. The CDR3 has 14 residues. Germline CDR1 LGHDT, CDR2 YNNKEL (reference sequence). The CDR3 loop reads CASSLQSSYNEQFF. The CDR3 nucleotides are TGTGCCAGCAGCCTTCAGAGCTCCTACAATGAGCAGTTCTTC.

This clonotype came up many times. The rearrangement uses TRBV20-1 and TRBJ1-5, with D perhaps TRBD1 (6 bases). V was clipped by 5 bases and J by 5 bases, with 16 bases between them. Germline assignment: CDR1 DFQATT and CDR2 SNEGSKA (reference sequence). This CDR3 contains 14 residues. The CDR3, as DNA: TGCAGTGCTGGGGCACTCGGGGGCGATCAGCCCCAGCATTTT. Residues: CSAGALGGDQPQHF.

V gene TRBV20-1 combines with J gene TRBJ2-3; 9 nucleotides agree with TRBD2. Germline CDR1 reads DFQATT; CDR2 reads SNEGSKA (reference sequence). The CDR3 contains 17 residues. V was clipped by 0 bases and J by 1 base; unmatched bases: 8. CDR3 DNA: TGCAGTGCTAGAGATCGAAATAGCGGGAGCCGCACAGATACGCAGTATTTT. This gives the protein CSARDRNSGSRTDTQYF.

In its sample, this clonotype was seen a few times. The chain combines TRBV5-1 with TRBJ1-1; D remains ambiguous. The CDR3 is 14 amino acids. Trimming left V 2 bases short and J 0 bases short, with 8 bases between. Germline V gives CDR1 SGHRS, CDR2 YFSETQ. The CDR3 coding sequence is TGCGCCAGCAGCTTCGGCAGCCTGAACACTGAAGCTTTCTTT. Its protein product is CASSFGSLNTEAFF. Supplemented by reference TRBV5-1 and TRBJ1-1, the full variable domain reads KAGVTQTPRYLIKTRGQQVTLSCSPISGHRSVSWYQQTPGQGLQFLFEYFSETQRNKGNFPGRFSGRQFSNSRSEMNVSTLELGDSALYLCASSFGSLNTEAFFGQGTRLTVV.

The V gene is TRBV19, the J gene TRBJ2-1; 10 bases map to TRBD2. V lost 3 bases to trimming and J lost 3 bases; unmatched junction nucleotides: 8. CDR3 length: 17 amino acids. CDR1 is LNHDA and CDR2 is SQIVND in the germline V gene (reference sequence). The CDR3: CASSMSMASGSYNEQFF. The CDR3 DNA reads as TGTGCCAGTAGTATGAGTATGGCTAGCGGGAGCTACAATGAGCAGTTCTTC. Full variable domain (remainder filled in from reference TRBV19 and TRBJ2-1): DGGITQSPKYLFRKEGQNVTLSCEQNLNHDAMYWYRQDPGQGLRLIYYSQIVNDFQKGDIAEGYSVSREKKESFPLTVTSAQKNPTAFYLCASSMSMASGSYNEQFFGPGTRLTVL.

The table lists this clonotype with many counts. The chain couples TRBV5-1 to TRBJ2-1; D not certain. The CDR3 sequence is 13 residues long. Trimming stripped 0 bases from V and 7 bases from J, with 8 bases between. Germline lookup yields CDR1 SGHRS and CDR2 YFSETQ. In DNA, the CDR3 is TGCGCCAGCAGCTTGGGATTTGCTAATGAGCAGTTCTTC. It specifies CASSLGFANEQFF.

Only a few counts were recorded for this clonotype. The rearrangement uses TRBV30 and TRBJ1-1; the D gene is possibly TRBD1 (6 bases). The ends were cut back, 3 bases at V and 5 bases at J, with 13 bases in the middle. The CDR3 totals 13 residues. Germline values: CDR1 GTSNPN, CDR2 SVGIG (reference sequence). The CDR3 sequence: CAWRDQGLTEAFF. The DNA for the CDR3 is TGTGCCTGGAGAGATCAGGGGCTGACTGAAGCTTTCTTT.

This clonotype is classed as medium-sized. V usage is TRBV2 and J usage is TRBJ2-1; 7 bases line up with TRBD1. Germline assignment: CDR1 SNHLY and CDR2 FYNNEI. The V segment lost 5 bases and the J segment 6 bases; nucleotides outside the gene matches: 4. The CDR3 has 13 residues. In DNA, the CDR3 is TGTGCCAGCAGTTTCGGGACAGTCAATGAGCAGTTCTTC. Its protein is CASSFGTVNEQFF. The variable domain in full, completed from reference TRBV2 and TRBJ2-1, reads EPEVTQTPSHQVTQMGQEVILRCVPISNHLYFYWYRQILGQKVEFLVSFYNNEISEKSEIFDDQFSVERPDGSNFTLKIRSTKLEDSAMYFCASSFGTVNEQFFGPGTRLTVL.

There are many counts of this clonotype. V is TRBV29-1 and J is TRBJ2-1; 7 nucleotides align to TRBD2. Germline V lookup: CDR1 SQVTM, CDR2 ANQGSEA. V lost 4 bases and J lost 1; bases outside the gene matches: 10. The CDR3 runs 16 residues. The CDR3 sequence is CSVALANKPSYNEQFF. The CDR3 nucleotides read TGCAGCGTTGCACTAGCGAACAAACCGTCCTACAATGAGCAGTTCTTC.